A single sample is the source of the 18 T cell receptor beta chains below, sequenced in a study of cytotoxic CD8 clonotypes in ibrutinib-treated CLL. The method was immunoSEQ multiplex PCR; TCRdb's version includes in-frame clones alone and lacks a portion of them. The table has roughly 250,000 clones, under 80% seen once; the top ten hold approximately 15%. This specimen consisted of PBMCs, obtained after 24 months of ibrutinib treatment. Every receptor here comes from a human donor with chronic lymphocytic leukemia.

The sample holds a few counts of this clone. The chain links TRBV30 to TRBJ1-5; D is unclear. In germline, CDR1 is GTSNPN, CDR2 SVGIG (reference sequence). This CDR3 is built from 13 residues. Trimming left V 5 bases short and J 2 bases short, with 10 bases between. The chain's CDR3 is CAWGGGGNQPQHF. CDR3 nucleotides: TGTGCCTGGGGAGGCGGTGGCAATCAGCCCCAGCATTTT.

The gene calls are TRBV30 and TRBJ1-2; possible D gene TRBD1, 5 bases. The V and J ends lost 2 bases and 7 bases respectively, with 11 bases between them. The CDR3 is 12 amino acids. CDR1 is GTSNPN, CDR2 SVGIG, per germline (reference sequence). The CDR3, as DNA: TGTGCCTGGAGTCCAACAGGTCCTGGCTACACCTTC. Protein sequence: CAWSPTGPGYTF.

This clone was observed once. The genes are TRBV28 and TRBJ2-7; D unclear. V dropped 3 bases and J dropped 0 bases, with 15 bases sitting between them. Looked up from germline, CDR1 is MDHEN and CDR2 is SYDVKM. CDR3 size: 16 residues. The CDR3 loop is CASSLSWARVSYEQYF. CDR3 bases: TGTGCCAGCAGTTTGTCCTGGGCCCGAGTCTCCTACGAGCAGTACTTC.

The chain links TRBV4-2 to TRBJ1-3; D not certain. The V and J ends lost 0 bases and 2 bases respectively, with 11 bases between them. This CDR3 spans 16 amino acids. Looked up from germline, CDR1 is LGHNA and CDR2 is YNFKEQ. For the CDR3, the DNA is TGTGCCAGCAGCCAAGAAGGCGGGGAACCTGGAAACACCATATATTTT. It translates to CASSQEGGEPGNTIYF.

The V call is TRBV28, the J call TRBJ2-1; tentative D call: TRBD1 (5 bases). CDR3 length equals 18 residues. Germline-derived CDR1 and CDR2 are MDHEN and SYDVKM. V was clipped by 3 bases and J by 6 bases, with 24 bases between them. The CDR3 loop reads CASSFKGPLPGAVNEQFF. The DNA of the CDR3 is TGTGCCAGCAGTTTTAAGGGGCCCCTACCTGGGGCAGTCAATGAGCAGTTCTTC.

The V and J genes are TRBV9 and TRBJ1-1; D unclear. Germline V gives CDR1 SGDLS, CDR2 YYNGEE. Trimming removed 2 bases at V and 4 bases at J, with 9 bases between. The CDR3 covers 13 residues. The CDR3 sequence is CASSVDVGTEAFF. The CDR3 DNA is TGTGCCAGCAGCGTGGATGTCGGCACTGAAGCTTTCTTT.

The chain joins TRBV7-9 to TRBJ2-5; 16 positions match TRBD2. The CDR3 totals 17 residues. Trimming removed 5 bases from V and 0 bases from J; junction bases left unmatched: 3. CDR1 SEHNR and CDR2 FQNEAQ come from the germline V gene (reference sequence). The CDR3 region has the DNA TGTGCCAGCAGCACGGGACTAGCGGGGGGGTACCAAGAGACCCAGTACTTC. Its protein product is CASSTGLAGGYQETQYF.

This sequence joins TRBV10-3 and TRBJ2-3, with 9 positions matching TRBD2. Losses at the gene ends were 8 bases for V and 1 base for J; bases not matched to a gene: 7. The CDR3 is 15 residues long. The germline V gene encodes CDR1 ENHRY and CDR2 SYGVKD. This chain's CDR3 is CAISLAGSGTDTQYF. The CDR3 DNA follows: TGTGCCATCTCCCTAGCGGGATCGGGCACAGATACGCAGTATTTT.

This CDR3 reads CASSRTPGGLSGYTF. CDR3 DNA sequence: TGTGCCAGCAGTCGAACCCCGGGGGGATTGTCTGGCTACACCTTC. The genes are TRBV6-5 and TRBJ1-2, with a possible D match to TRBD1 (5 bases). Trimming cost V 5 bases and J 7 bases, with 20 bases left between them. In germline, CDR1 is MNHEY, CDR2 SVGAGI. CDR3 length equals 15 residues.

The chain recombines TRBV10-3 with TRBJ2-1, with TRBD2 matching over 8 bases. CDR1 is ENHRY, CDR2 SYGVKD, per germline. V shed 0 bases, J shed 7 bases, and the junction held 5 bases outside the gene matches. This CDR3 contains 15 residues. The CDR3 protein is CAISESRTSTNEQFF. The CDR3 DNA reads TGTGCCATCAGTGAGTCGAGGACTAGCACGAATGAGCAGTTCTTC.

The chain couples TRBV29-1 to TRBJ1-1, with D perhaps TRBD1 (5 bases). The length of the CDR3 is 15 residues. Germline V lookup: CDR1 SQVTM, CDR2 ANQGSEA. The V end was cut by 5 bases, the J end by 1 base, with 17 bases between. The CDR3 here is CSVTLGGVGNTEAFF. CDR3 DNA sequence: TGCAGCGTTACCTTGGGGGGGGTAGGGAACACTGAAGCTTTCTTT.

V and J are TRBV14 and TRBJ2-1, with TRBD2 matching over 7 bases. CDR1 and CDR2 (germline): SGHDN, FVKESK. The J segment lost 2 bases and the V segment lost 2 bases, leaving 3 bases of the junction unmatched. CDR3 length equals 15 residues. CDR3 coding DNA: TGTGCCAGCAGCCAATGGGGGACTACCTACAATGAGCAGTTCTTC. Its translation is CASSQWGTTYNEQFF.

V is TRBV4-3 and J is TRBJ1-1; no definite D call. CDR1 and CDR2 from the germline V gene are LGHNA and YSLEER. The CDR3 has 14 amino acids. V was shortened by 0 bases and J by 0 bases, with 5 bases between the two germline ends. Written as DNA, the CDR3 is TGCGCCAGCAGCCAAGATTACATGAACACTGAAGCTTTCTTT. It encodes CASSQDYMNTEAFF.

This clone was found a few times. The V and J genes are TRBV2 and TRBJ1-5; TRBD1 matches 9 bases. J was trimmed by 7 bases and V by 5 bases; bases with no gene match: 9. The V gene's germline CDR1 is SNHLY and CDR2 FYNNEI. CDR3 size: 15 residues. The CDR3 DNA follows: TGTGCCAGCAGTCGAGAAACAGGGGGCTGGCAGCCCCAGCATTTT. Translation gives CASSRETGGWQPQHF.

This clone was picked up one time. The sample holds other DNA sequences that translate to the same CDR3. The chain carries TRBV7-9 and TRBJ2-2, with D tentatively TRBD1 (6 bases). Trimming removed 10 bases at V and 5 bases at J, with 20 bases between. The CDR3 is 15 residues long. In germline, CDR1 is SEHNR, CDR2 FQNEAQ (reference sequence). The CDR3 region has the DNA TGTGCCACCCGGCATAAGGGGGATGAAACCGGGGAGCTGTTTTTT. It encodes CATRHKGDETGELFF.

The rearrangement links TRBV6-5 to TRBJ2-7; TRBD1 agrees at 8 bases. The CDR3 has 11 residues. The V gene's germline CDR1 is MNHEY and CDR2 SVGAGI. The ends lost 8 bases at V and 6 bases at J; junction bases unmatched: 3. The CDR3 region has the DNA TGTGCCAGCCAGGGGGCAGGCGAGCAGTACTTC. As protein: CASQGAGEQYF.

The chain joins TRBV6-5 to TRBJ2-7; perhaps TRBD1 as D (5 bases). V was pared by 6 bases and J by 6 bases, with 15 bases between. CDR1 MNHEY and CDR2 SVGAGI come from the germline V gene. This CDR3 region has 13 residues. The CDR3 DNA follows: TGTGCCAGCAGACCCAGAAGTCAGGGCGAGCAGTACTTC. Its protein product is CASRPRSQGEQYF.

The V and J genes are TRBV6-5 and TRBJ2-5; 7 nucleotides line up with TRBD1. The CDR3 is 16 amino acids. Per the germline V gene, CDR1 is MNHEY and CDR2 is SVGAGI. Trimming cost V 4 bases and J 8 bases; bases outside gene matches: 16. This CDR3 is CASSSLRDSSQGTQYF. The CDR3 nucleotides read TGTGCCAGCAGTTCACTCCGGGACAGCTCCCAAGGAACCCAGTACTTC.